This T cell receptor beta chain stems from a study of post-analysis software for immune sequencing data. Study as a whole: Disease trajectories encompassed relapsing-remitting, secondary progressive and progressive-relapsing multiple sclerosis. Study conclusions and caveats: Patients showed TRBV5-6, TRBV5-1 and TRBV20-1 among roughly 5 TRBV segments more frequent than in controls. Compared against controls, patients with multiple sclerosis displayed significantly lower normalized Chao1 diversity.

There are 17 residues in the CDR3. Germline CDR1 reads SGHRS; CDR2 reads YFSETQ. TCR beta cDNA libraries included unique molecular identifiers. It was from about 0.94 to 9.7 million T cells that some 500,000 cDNA molecules came. Using its own MiXCR run on the PCR reads, TCRdb lists one record per CDR3 protein. The sample records over 150,000 distinct CDR3 sequences, roughly 31% being singletons. A word on this clonotype: Its antigen is still unknown. A much larger clone sits a single nucleotide away, making a read error possible.

Sequencing was performed on blood. This receptor was identified in a girl between 5 and 17 years old with multiple sclerosis. V and J are TRBV5-1 and TRBJ2-1, with 9 nucleotides matching TRBD2. The CDR3 DNA reads TGCGCCAGCAGCGGCCTGACTAGCGGCCTTATTTACAATGAGCAGCTCTTC. Translation: CASSGLTSGLIYNEQLF.